A selection of T cell receptor beta chains follows, all from one sample in a study of response to subunit inactivated influenza vaccine. Each CDR3 protein gets one entry after TCRdb re-called the RT-PCR reads with MiXCR. Here the sample spans about 500,000 distinct CDR3 sequences, 16% being singletons. Sequencing was performed on CD4+ T cells sorted from PBMCs, taken around 2 years after vaccination. The receptors were gathered from a man aged 45 to 70 who received an inactivated influenza vaccine. Both conserved end residues are part of each CDR3. The order of the fields is clone size, V gene, J gene, D gene, CDR3 DNA, CDR3 protein. A D gene is named only where the DNA matches it firmly. Size values are once, few and many counts, or a class for expanded clones, and some rows have none.

>.|TRBV7-3|TRBJ1-2|TRBD1
TGTGCCAGCAGCCAAGGGACAGGGGGAGATGGCTACACCTTC
CASSQGTGGDGYTF
>few|TRBV20-1|TRBJ2-2|.
TGCAGTGCTATCTTAGTAGCCAGGGGCTTCACCGGGGAGCTGTTTTTT
CSAILVARGFTGELFF
>few|TRBV28|TRBJ2-7|.
TGTGCCAGCAGAACATCAGGAGTCGGGGAGCAGTACTTC
CASRTSGVGEQYF
>.|TRBV24-1|TRBJ2-7|.
TGTGCCACCAGAACCCGTCCCTTGACCCAGGAGTGCGGCGAGCAGTACTTC
CATRTRPLTQECGEQYF
>few|TRBV20-1|TRBJ2-3|.
TGCAGTGCTAGAGTTGGCGGAAGCACAGATACGCAGTATTTT
CSARVGGSTDTQYF
>few|TRBV9|TRBJ2-3|.
TGTGCCAGCAGCGGGGGGGTTGAGGATACGCAGTATTTT
CASSGGVEDTQYF
>few|TRBV14|TRBJ2-7|.
TGTGCCAGCAGCCTACCGGGACCTCTCAAGCAGTACTTC
CASSLPGPLKQYF
>few|TRBV7-9|TRBJ2-1|.
TGTGCCAGCAGCCGTTTGGAGCCCGCAGGAGAGCAGTTCTTC
CASSRLEPAGEQFF
>.|TRBV5-1|TRBJ2-2|.
TGCGCCAGCAGCTTGAGGCCAGTCAGCACCGGGGAGCTGTTTTTT
CASSLRPVSTGELFF
>.|TRBV29-1|TRBJ2-1|TRBD1
TGCAGCGGCGGACAGGGGGCGCTTTATGAGCAGTTCTTC
CSGGQGALYEQFF
>.|TRBV11-2|TRBJ2-3|.
TGTGCCAGCAGCCCCAGCGTCTTGAGCACAGATACGCAGTATTTT
CASSPSVLSTDTQYF
>few|TRBV4-1|TRBJ2-7|.
TGCGCCAGCAGCCAAGAAGATCGGACACTAAGGTACTTC
CASSQEDRTLRYF
>few|TRBV7-8|TRBJ2-4|.
TGTGCCAGCAGCTTAGCTAGGGTTAGCGCACCCAAAAACATTCAGTACTTC
CASSLARVSAPKNIQYF
>.|TRBV12-3/TRBV12-4|TRBJ2-2|TRBD2
TGTGCCCTTGGGGGACTAGCAAACACCGGGGAGCTGTTTTTT
CALGGLANTGELFF
>.|TRBV6-2/TRBV6-3|TRBJ2-2|.
TGTGCCAGCAGTTACGGCGGGGAGCTGTTTTTT
CASSYGGELFF
>.|TRBV29-1|TRBJ2-7|TRBD2
TGCAGCGTTGTTGCGGGAGCTAGCTACGAGCAGTACTTC
CSVVAGASYEQYF
>.|TRBV5-6|TRBJ1-1|.
TGTGCCAGCAGCTTGGGATACACGAACACTGAAGCTTTCTTT
CASSLGYTNTEAFF
>.|TRBV6-5|TRBJ2-3|.
.
CASSSSGPHTDTQYF
>many|TRBV4-3|TRBJ2-3|.
TGCGCCAGCAGCCAAGAGGTTACGTTCACAGATACGCAGTATTTT
CASSQEVTFTDTQYF
>.|TRBV20-1|TRBJ2-3|.
TGCAGTCCTAGAGAGGGGACTAGCACAGATACGCAGTATTTT
CSPREGTSTDTQYF
>many|TRBV4-3|TRBJ2-2|.
TGCGCCAGCAGCCAAGATTCTGGCGCCGGGGAGCTGTTTTTT
CASSQDSGAGELFF
>.|TRBV15|TRBJ2-1|.
TGTGCCACCAGAAACGGCTGGACGGCAAATGAGCAGTTCTTC
CATRNGWTANEQFF
>.|TRBV20-1|TRBJ1-3|TRBD1
TGCAGTGCTAGAGATTTTTCCGGGACAGACTCTGGAAACACCATATATTTT
CSARDFSGTDSGNTIYF
>.|TRBV12-3/TRBV12-4|TRBJ2-7|TRBD2
TGTGCCAGCAGTTTAGGCGGGGGTTATTCCTACGAGCAGTACTTC
CASSLGGGYSYEQYF
>few|TRBV6-2/TRBV6-3|TRBJ1-1|TRBD1
TGTGCCAGCAGGACAGGGGCCACTGAAGCTTTCTTT
CASRTGATEAFF
>.|TRBV7-8|TRBJ2-7|.
TGTGCCAGCAGCTTAGAAAGGGCTCGCGAGCAGTACTTC
CASSLERAREQYF
>.|TRBV5-1|TRBJ2-3|TRBD1
TGCGCCAGCAGCGTAATGACAGGGGAGGATACGCAGTATTTT
CASSVMTGEDTQYF
>.|TRBV10-2|TRBJ2-7|TRBD2
TGCGCCAGCAGTGAGTCTAGCGGGAGTAATTACGAGCAGTACTTC
CASSESSGSNYEQYF
>few|TRBV5-4|TRBJ2-5|TRBD1
TGTGCCAGCAGTTTTGGGACAGGGGAAATCCAAGAGACCCAGTACTTC
CASSFGTGEIQETQYF
>many|TRBV5-1|TRBJ2-5|TRBD1
TGCGCCAGCAGCTTAGGACCCGGGACAGGAAGAGAGACCCAGTACTTC
CASSLGPGTGRETQYF
>.|TRBV5-6|TRBJ1-5|.
TGTGCCAGCAGCTTTTTTCTGCAATCTGAGCCCCAGCATTTT
CASSFFLQSEPQHF
>many|TRBV11-2|TRBJ2-1|.
TGTGCCAGCACCTACGGGGGCCACAATGAGCAGTTCTTC
CASTYGGHNEQFF
>.|TRBV20-1|TRBJ1-1|.
TGCAGTGCTTCTCACGGGGGGCCCAGCACTGAAGCTTTCTTT
CSASHGGPSTEAFF
>.|TRBV10-3|TRBJ2-1|TRBD2
TGTGCCATCAGTGGTAGCGGGGGGGCCCCCAATGAGCAGTTCTTC
CAISGSGGAPNEQFF
>few|TRBV11-2|TRBJ2-5|TRBD1
TGTGCCAGCAGCTTAGTTCCTGCGGACAGGGTCCGGAGGGGAGAGACCCAGTACTTC
CASSLVPADRVRRGETQYF
>few|TRBV5-1|TRBJ2-1|TRBD2
TGCGCCAGCAGTTCCTCGACTAGCGGGACCCTCAATGAGCAGTTCTTC
CASSSSTSGTLNEQFF
>.|TRBV7-2|TRBJ2-5|.
TGTGCCAGCAGCTCCAGTGGGGAGACCCAGTACTTC
CASSSSGETQYF
>many|TRBV7-3|TRBJ1-1|.
TGTGCCAGCAGCGTCACAGCGAACACTGAAGCTTTCTTT
CASSVTANTEAFF
>few|TRBV4-1|TRBJ2-7|TRBD2
TGCGCCAGCAGCCAAGATACGGGACTAGCGGGGTGGGAGCAGTACTTC
CASSQDTGLAGWEQYF
>.|TRBV11-2|TRBJ2-5|.
TGTGCCAGCAGCCCGGACAGTATCCAAGAGACCCAGTACTTC
CASSPDSIQETQYF
>few|TRBV20-1|TRBJ2-1|TRBD1
TGCAGTGCTAGAAGCCGGGACAGGGTCGATGAGCAGTTCTTC
CSARSRDRVDEQFF
>.|TRBV6-1|TRBJ1-4|.
TGTGCCAGCAGTGGGGGCCTCCAGGGATCTAATGAAAAACTGTTTTTT
CASSGGLQGSNEKLFF
>few|TRBV4-3|TRBJ2-3|.
TGCGCCAGCAGCCAGGCCAGGGAGCGAAACACAGATACGCAGTATTTT
CASSQARERNTDTQYF
>.|TRBV5-6|TRBJ1-4|TRBD1
TGTGCCAGCAGCTCGGACGGGACAGGCAATGAAAAACTGTTTTTT
CASSSDGTGNEKLFF
>.|TRBV4-2|TRBJ2-2|TRBD1
TGTGCCAGCAGCCAAGAAGCAGGGGGATTGAACACCGGGGAGCTGTTTTTT
CASSQEAGGLNTGELFF
>few|TRBV12-3/TRBV12-4|TRBJ2-1|TRBD2
TGTGCCAGCGGACTAGCCGACGCGAATGAGCAGTTCTTC
CASGLADANEQFF
>few|TRBV7-2|TRBJ2-7|TRBD2
TGTGCCAGCAGTCGGACTAGCGATGTGTGGGAGCAGTACTTC
CASSRTSDVWEQYF
>.|TRBV29-1|TRBJ2-3|.
TGCAGCGCCTCTAGCATTGCAGATACGCAGTATTTT
CSASSIADTQYF
>.|TRBV25-1|TRBJ2-1|.
TGTGCCAGCAGTGAAACCCGAGGGCTCTACAATGAGCAGTTCTTC
CASSETRGLYNEQFF
>once|TRBV7-2|TRBJ2-7|TRBD2
TGTGCCAGCAGCTTAAGACTAGCGGGGGGACCCTACGAGCAGTACTTC
CASSLRLAGGPYEQYF
>.|TRBV12-3/TRBV12-4|TRBJ2-3|.
TGTGCCAGCAGTTTTGTCTCTAGCACAGATACGCAGTATTTT
CASSFVSSTDTQYF
>.|TRBV6-1|TRBJ2-7|.
TGTGCCAGCAGAGGCGGTTCCAGGAGGATCTACGAGCAGTACTTC
CASRGGSRRIYEQYF
>few|TRBV12-3/TRBV12-4|TRBJ1-5|TRBD1
TGTGCCAGCAGACGGGACAGGGCATTCAATCAGCCCCAGCATTTT
CASRRDRAFNQPQHF